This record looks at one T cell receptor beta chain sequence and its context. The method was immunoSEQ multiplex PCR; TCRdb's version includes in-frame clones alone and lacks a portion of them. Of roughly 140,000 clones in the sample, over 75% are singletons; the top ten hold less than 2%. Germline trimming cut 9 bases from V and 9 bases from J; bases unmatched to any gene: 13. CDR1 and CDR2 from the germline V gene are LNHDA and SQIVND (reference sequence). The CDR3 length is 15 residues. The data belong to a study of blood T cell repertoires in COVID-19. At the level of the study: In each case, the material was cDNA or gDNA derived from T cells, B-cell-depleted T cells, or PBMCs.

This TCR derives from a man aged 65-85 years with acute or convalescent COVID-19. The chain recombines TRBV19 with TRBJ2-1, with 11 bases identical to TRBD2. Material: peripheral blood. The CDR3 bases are TGTGCCAGCAAGAACCTAGCGGGGGGTGGTGGTGAGCAGTTCTTC. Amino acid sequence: CASKNLAGGGGEQFF.